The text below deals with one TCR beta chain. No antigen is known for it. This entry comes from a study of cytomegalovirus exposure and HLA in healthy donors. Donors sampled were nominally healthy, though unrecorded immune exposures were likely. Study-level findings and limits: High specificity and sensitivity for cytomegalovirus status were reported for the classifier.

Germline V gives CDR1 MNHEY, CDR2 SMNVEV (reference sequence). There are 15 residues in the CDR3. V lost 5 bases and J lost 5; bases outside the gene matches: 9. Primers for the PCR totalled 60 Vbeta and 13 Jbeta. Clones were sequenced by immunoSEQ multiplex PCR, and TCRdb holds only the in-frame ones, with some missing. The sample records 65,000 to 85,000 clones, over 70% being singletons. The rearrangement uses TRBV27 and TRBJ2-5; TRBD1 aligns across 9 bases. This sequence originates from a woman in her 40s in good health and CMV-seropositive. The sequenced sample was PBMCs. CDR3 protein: CASSPRTGAEETQYF. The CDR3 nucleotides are TGTGCCAGCAGTCCCCGGACAGGGGCCGAGGAGACCCAGTACTTC.